Listed here is a single T cell receptor (beta chain). The sample's time point: cycle 4 day 1 (C4D1), after 6 weeks of nivolumab. Brentuximab vedotin exposure varied, and every patient relapsed after autologous stem cell transplantation. Patients showed best responses of complete response, partial response or progressive disease. The germline V and J ends were trimmed by 1 base and 0 bases, with 7 bases remaining between them. Germline CDR1 GTSNPN, CDR2 SVGIG (reference sequence). CDR3 length equals 15 residues. This specimen comes from a study of PD-1 blockade in classical Hodgkin lymphoma. Clones were read by immunoSEQ multiplex PCR, and TCRdb kept only the in-frame ones, dropping some. The table includes 27,000 or so clones, around three quarters detected once.

The chain employs TRBV30 and TRBJ1-6; TRBD1 might be the D (5 bases). This clonotype was sampled from a human donor with classical Hodgkin lymphoma. The source was peripheral blood mononuclear cells (PBMCs), collected before the fourth cycle of nivolumab. Written as DNA, the CDR3 is TGTGCCTGGAGTGGGGGGAGCTCCTATAATTCACCCCTCCACTTT. Protein sequence: CAWSGGSSYNSPLHF.